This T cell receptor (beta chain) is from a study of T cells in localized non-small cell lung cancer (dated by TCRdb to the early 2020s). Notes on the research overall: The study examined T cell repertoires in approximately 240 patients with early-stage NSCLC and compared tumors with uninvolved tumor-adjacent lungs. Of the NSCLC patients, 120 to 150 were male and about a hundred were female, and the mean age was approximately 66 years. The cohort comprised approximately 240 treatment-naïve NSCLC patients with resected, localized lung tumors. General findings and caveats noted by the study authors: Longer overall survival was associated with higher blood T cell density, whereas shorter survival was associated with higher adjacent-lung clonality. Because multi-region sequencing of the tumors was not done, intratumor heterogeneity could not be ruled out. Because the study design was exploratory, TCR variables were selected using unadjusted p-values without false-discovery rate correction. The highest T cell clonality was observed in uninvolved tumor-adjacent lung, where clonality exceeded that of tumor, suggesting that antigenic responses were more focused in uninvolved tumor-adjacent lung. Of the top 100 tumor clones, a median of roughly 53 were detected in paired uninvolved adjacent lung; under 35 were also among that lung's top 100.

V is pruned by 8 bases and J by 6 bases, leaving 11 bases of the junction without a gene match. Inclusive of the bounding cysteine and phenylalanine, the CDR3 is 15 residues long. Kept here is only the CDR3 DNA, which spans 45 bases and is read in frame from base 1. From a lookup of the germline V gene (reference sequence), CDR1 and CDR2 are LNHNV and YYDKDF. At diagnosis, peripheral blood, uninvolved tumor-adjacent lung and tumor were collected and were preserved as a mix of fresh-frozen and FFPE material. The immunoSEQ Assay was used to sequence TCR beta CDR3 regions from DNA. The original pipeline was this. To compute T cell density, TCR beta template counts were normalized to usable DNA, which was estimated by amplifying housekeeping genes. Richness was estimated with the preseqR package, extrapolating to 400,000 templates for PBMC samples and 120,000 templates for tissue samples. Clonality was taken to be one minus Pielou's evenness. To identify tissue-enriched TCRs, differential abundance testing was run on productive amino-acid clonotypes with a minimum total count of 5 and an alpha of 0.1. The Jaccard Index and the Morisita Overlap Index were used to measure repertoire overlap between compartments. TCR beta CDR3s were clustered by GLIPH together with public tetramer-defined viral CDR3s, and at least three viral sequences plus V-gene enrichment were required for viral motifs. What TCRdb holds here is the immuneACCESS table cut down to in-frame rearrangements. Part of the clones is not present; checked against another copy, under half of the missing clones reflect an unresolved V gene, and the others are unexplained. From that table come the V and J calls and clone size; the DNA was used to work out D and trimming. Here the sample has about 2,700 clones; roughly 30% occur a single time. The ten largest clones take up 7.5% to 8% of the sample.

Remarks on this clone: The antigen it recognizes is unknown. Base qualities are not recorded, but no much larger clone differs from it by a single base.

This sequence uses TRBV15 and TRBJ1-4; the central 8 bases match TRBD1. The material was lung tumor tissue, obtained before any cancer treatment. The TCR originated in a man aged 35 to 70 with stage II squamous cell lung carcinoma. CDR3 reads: CATGTGGGPDEKLFF. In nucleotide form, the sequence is TGTGCCACCGGAACAGGGGGGGGACCGGATGAAAAACTGTTTTTT.